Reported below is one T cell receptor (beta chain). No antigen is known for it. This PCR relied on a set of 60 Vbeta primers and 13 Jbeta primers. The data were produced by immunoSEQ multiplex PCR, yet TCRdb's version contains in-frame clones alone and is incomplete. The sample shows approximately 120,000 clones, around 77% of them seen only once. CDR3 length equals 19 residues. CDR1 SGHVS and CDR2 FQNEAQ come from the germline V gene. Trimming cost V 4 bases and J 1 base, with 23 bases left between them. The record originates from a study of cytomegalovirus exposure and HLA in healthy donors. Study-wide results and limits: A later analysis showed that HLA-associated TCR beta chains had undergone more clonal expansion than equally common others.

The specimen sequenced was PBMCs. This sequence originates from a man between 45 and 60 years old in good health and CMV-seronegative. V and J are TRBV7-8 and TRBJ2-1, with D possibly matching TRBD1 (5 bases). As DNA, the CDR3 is TGTGCCAGCAGCTCCAGGGCGGCCACCCTGATCCCTTCCTACAATGAGCAGTTCTTC. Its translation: CASSSRAATLIPSYNEQFF.